These 23 T cell receptor beta chains were sequenced from one sample in a study of regulatory T cells in long-lasting Graves disease. Investigators prepared the TCR beta libraries by applying iRepertoire HTBI primers and Arm-PCR of CDR3 regions. A single record per CDR3 protein comes from TCRdb applying MiXCR to the multiplex PCR reads. The sample holds around 500,000 distinct CDR3 sequences, more than 15% seen once. As to time point: newly diagnosed GD, antithyroid drugs for less than 3 months. Making the TCR library involved RNA that had been extracted from PBMCs. The data were also submitted as part of a second study, on T cells in Graves' hyperthyroidism and ophthalmopathy.

The sequences come from peripheral blood mononuclear cells (PBMCs), collected at new diagnosis, from a patient treated with antithyroid drugs. The source of these receptors is a woman in her forties or fifties with Graves disease.

In this sample, this clonotype turned up many times. The V call is TRBV2, the J call TRBJ2-1, with 11 bases that match TRBD2. CDR3 length: 13 amino acids. With 6 bases clipped from V and 8 bases from J, the junction kept 3 bases outside the gene matches. CDR1 is SNHLY, CDR2 FYNNEI, per germline. CDR3 bases: TGTGCCAGCAGACTAGCGGGGGTGGATGAGCAGTTCTTC. Amino acid sequence: CASRLAGVDEQFF.

The sample holds a few counts of this clonotype. At one end the junction does not follow the germline gene, possibly because of a read error. This chain joins TRBV29-1 and TRBJ2-1; 8 bases are shared with TRBD1. Germline V gene lookup returns CDR1 SQVTM and CDR2 ANQGSEA. CDR3 length: 12 residues. The chain's CDR3 is CSADRGFNEQLF. CDR3 bases: TGCAGCGCCGACAGGGGATTCAATGAGCAGCTCTTC.

This clonotype was recorded at least ten times. The CDR3 DNA follows: TGCAGTGCTTCCTCGACAGGCTACAATGAGCAGTTCTTC. Encoded protein: CSASSTGYNEQFF. The chain joins TRBV20-1 to TRBJ2-1, with a weak D call TRBD1 (6 bases). The V gene's germline CDR1 is DFQATT and CDR2 SNEGSKA (reference sequence). This CDR3 spans 13 amino acids. Trimming pared 5 bases from V and 3 bases from J, leaving 11 bases between.

This clonotype was observed at least ten times. The V gene is TRBV6-5, the J gene TRBJ1-1; D ambiguous. The V end was cut by 2 bases, the J end by 3 bases, with 7 bases between. CDR1 and CDR2 (germline): MNHEY, SVGAGI. The CDR3 extends over 13 amino acids. The CDR3: CASSYGAHTEAFF. The CDR3 bases are TGTGCCAGCAGTTACGGAGCTCACACTGAAGCTTTCTTT.

J is TRBJ1-6 and V is TRBV7-2, with 9 bases fitting TRBD1. Germline CDR1 SGHTA, CDR2 FQGNSA. The CDR3 sequence is 17 residues long. V shed 3 bases, J shed 0 bases, and the junction held 3 bases outside the gene matches. CDR3 protein: CASSLTGGSSYNSPLHF. In nucleotides, the CDR3 is TGTGCCAGCAGCTTGACAGGGGGGAGCTCCTATAATTCACCCCTCCACTTT.

The V gene is TRBV5-1, the J gene TRBJ2-7, with D perhaps assigned TRBD1 or TRBD2 (6 bases each). In germline, CDR1 is SGHRS, CDR2 YFSETQ. CDR3 size: 14 residues. The V and J ends lost 0 bases and 3 bases respectively, with 10 bases between them. The CDR3 bases are TGCGCCAGCAGCTTGGAAGGGGGGCTCTACGAGCAGTACTTC. This codes for CASSLEGGLYEQYF.

The V and J genes are TRBV5-1 and TRBJ2-2; D unresolved. The germline gives CDR1 SGHRS, CDR2 YFSETQ. Deletions cut 4 bases from V and 5 bases from J, with 9 bases between. The CDR3 covers 13 residues. CDR3 DNA sequence: TGCGCCAGCAGCCCGAGGTGGACCGGGGAGCTGTTTTTT. Amino acids: CASSPRWTGELFF.

Ten or more counts support this clonotype. The chain recombines TRBV3-1 with TRBJ1-1; the D is unclear. This CDR3 comprises 14 residues. Germline CDR1 and CDR2: LGHDT and YNNKEL (reference sequence). Trimming removed 4 bases at V and 0 bases at J, with 9 bases between. The CDR3 region has the DNA TGTGCCAGCAGCCGGGCCGGGGTGAACACTGAAGCTTTCTTT. Its protein product is CASSRAGVNTEAFF.

Concerning this clonotype itself: Just one base apart from a much larger clone, this may be a read error. V and J are TRBV28 and TRBJ1-2; D ambiguous. CDR1 MDHEN and CDR2 SYDVKM come from the germline V gene. The CDR3 is 12 residues long. The V gene lost 5 bases and the J gene lost 13 bases, with 17 bases spanning the gap. For the CDR3, the DNA is TGTGCCAGCAGTCTGATCTCGAGACCCCCCACCTTC. It translates to CASSLISRPPTF.

Ten or more counts support this clonotype. The V call is TRBV9, the J call TRBJ2-1; 9 bases are shared with TRBD1. Per the germline V gene, CDR1 is SGDLS and CDR2 is YYNGEE. V was pared by 3 bases and J by 3 bases, with 7 bases of the junction left unmatched. The CDR3 covers 16 residues. The CDR3 region is CASSGTRQGVYNEQFF. CDR3 sequence (DNA): TGTGCCAGCAGCGGGACCAGACAGGGGGTCTACAATGAGCAGTTCTTC.

Turning to this clonotype: One end of the junction varies from germline; a read error may be responsible. This chain links TRBV5-5 with TRBJ1-4, with 7 bases matching TRBD1. The V gene's germline CDR1 is SGHKS and CDR2 YYEKEE (reference sequence). CDR3 length equals 16 residues. CDR3 nucleotide sequence: TGTGCCAGCAGCTTAGCGTTTGACAGGGTGGAAGAAAGACTGTTTTTT. Translated, it gives CASSLAFDRVEERLFF.

This clonotype has ten or more counts. This chain connects TRBV3-1 to TRBJ2-1; a weak D match, TRBD1 (5 bases). Trimming removed 1 base at V and 5 bases at J, with 12 bases between. The length of the CDR3 is 15 residues. Germline CDR1 is LGHDT and CDR2 is YNNKEL (reference sequence). The CDR3 loop reads CASSQGQSSNNEQFF. CDR3 sequence (DNA): TGTGCCAGCAGCCAAGGACAGAGTTCCAACAATGAGCAGTTCTTC.

With respect to this clonotype: A much larger clone sits a single nucleotide away, making a read error possible. The conserved phenylalanine or tryptophan is not found at the CDR3 terminus, so this likely reflects a read error. In DNA, the CDR3 is TGTGCCAGCAGCTCTCAGGGGAACTATGGCTACACCCTC. This gives the protein CASSSQGNYGYTL. The chain links TRBV12-3 or TRBV12-4 to TRBJ1-2; tentatively, D is TRBD1 (6 bases). This CDR3 comprises 13 residues. The ends were cut back, 6 bases at V and 2 bases at J, with 10 bases in the middle.

This clonotype was recorded many times. CDR3 nucleotides: TGTGCCAGCAGACCGCTGGAGGGACTAGCGGGGGCATACGAGCAGTACTTC. The encoded protein is CASRPLEGLAGAYEQYF. The gene calls are TRBV2 and TRBJ2-7, with 14 bases that match TRBD2. J was trimmed by 4 bases and V by 6 bases; bases with no gene match: 11. CDR1 and CDR2 from the germline V gene are SNHLY and FYNNEI. This CDR3 has 17 residues.

J is TRBJ2-7 and V is TRBV28; D ambiguous. The CDR3 contains 14 residues. V lost 6 bases and J lost 2, with 14 bases in between. Germline assignment: CDR1 MDHEN and CDR2 SYDVKM. This chain's CDR3 is CASSVVTPAYEQYF. The CDR3 DNA follows: TGTGCCAGCAGCGTGGTGACCCCAGCCTACGAGCAGTACTTC.

This clonotype came up a few times. V usage is TRBV6-1 and J usage is TRBJ2-3, with TRBD1 as a possible D gene (6 bases). The CDR3 totals 16 residues. The germline V gene has CDR1 MNHNS and CDR2 SASEGT. Trimming removed 5 bases at V and 1 base at J, with 16 bases between. CDR3 protein: CASSTPSGVGTDTQYF. In nucleotides, the CDR3 is TGTGCCAGCAGTACCCCCTCAGGGGTCGGCACAGATACGCAGTATTTT.

The chain combines TRBV5-1 with TRBJ1-4, with 7 nucleotides matching TRBD1. V trimming: 1 base; J trimming: 5 bases; junction bases outside the gene matches: 5. The V gene's germline CDR1 is SGHRS and CDR2 YFSETQ. This CDR3 contains 15 residues. The CDR3 is CASSLPAGGNEKLFF. The CDR3 region has the DNA TGCGCCAGCAGCTTGCCGGCAGGGGGGAATGAAAAACTGTTTTTT.

The gene calls are TRBV5-5 and TRBJ2-7, with 9 nucleotides matching TRBD1. Germline V gives CDR1 SGHKS, CDR2 YYEKEE (reference sequence). V trimming: 4 bases; J trimming: 6 bases; junction bases outside the gene matches: 8. The length of the CDR3 is 14 residues. The CDR3 region is CASSPSTGGTEQYF. In nucleotides, the CDR3 is TGTGCCAGCAGCCCCTCGACAGGGGGTACCGAGCAGTACTTC.

This clonotype has a count of ten or more. The rearrangement uses TRBV5-1 and TRBJ1-1; 8 nucleotides align to TRBD1. With 3 bases clipped from V and 4 bases from J, the junction kept 17 bases outside the gene matches. This CDR3 has 18 residues. The germline V gene has CDR1 SGHRS and CDR2 YFSETQ. CDR3 DNA: TGCGCCAGCAGCTACGGACAGGGTAGGTTGGATGGGAGCACTGAAGCTTTCTTT. Its translation is CASSYGQGRLDGSTEAFF.

This clonotype appeared many times. The chain uses TRBV5-1 and TRBJ1-2, with D perhaps matching TRBD1 (5 bases). Germline CDR1 is SGHRS and CDR2 is YFSETQ. This CDR3 has 16 amino acids. The V and J ends lost 0 bases and 2 bases respectively, with 14 bases between them. The DNA for the CDR3 is TGCGCCAGCAGCTTGGCCAGATGGGGCAGCAACTATGGCTACACCTTC. It yields the protein CASSLARWGSNYGYTF.

This clonotype was seen many times. The J gene is TRBJ1-1, the V gene TRBV11-2; no clear D. This CDR3 has 12 residues. The V end lost 6 bases, the J end lost 4 bases, and 9 bases lay between the germline ends. CDR1 is SGHAT, CDR2 FQNNGV, per germline. The CDR3 region is CASRGRSTEAFF. In DNA form, the CDR3 reads TGTGCCAGCAGGGGTAGGAGCACTGAAGCTTTCTTT.

The sample holds many counts of this clonotype. This chain joins TRBV18 and TRBJ1-1; D remains unclear. CDR1 is KGHSH and CDR2 is LQKENI in the germline V gene. CDR3 length equals 14 residues. Trimming pared 1 base from V and 5 bases from J, leaving 11 bases between. CDR3 loop: CASSPLTQKTEAFF. The CDR3 coding sequence is TGTGCCAGCTCACCACTAACACAGAAGACTGAAGCTTTCTTT.

The sample holds many counts of this clonotype. The gene calls are TRBV18 and TRBJ2-2; 7 nucleotides match TRBD2. The CDR3 is 17 residues long. Germline V gene lookup returns CDR1 KGHSH and CDR2 LQKENI. V dropped 3 bases and J dropped 4; count of bases not matched to a gene: 11. The CDR3 bases are TGTGCCAGCTCACCTATGAGCGGGGCCGGCGGCACCGGGGAGCTGTTTTTT. Translated: CASSPMSGAGGTGELFF.